The entry that follows covers one T cell receptor beta chain sequence. Its specificity is not known. The table came from immunoSEQ multiplex PCR; TCRdb's copy has only in-frame clones and leaves some out. The sample has some 120,000 clones; 70% to 90% are singletons. This sample was included in a study of T cell responses to AZD1222 COVID-19 vaccine. Regarding the study as a whole: Spike-specific TCR breadth and depth both grew after two AZD1222 doses. Baseline seropositivity characterized only 5 or 6 AZD1222 recipients.

V was pared by 5 bases and J by 3 bases, with 12 bases between. Germline V gene lookup returns CDR1 SGHRS and CDR2 YFSETQ. The CDR3 is 13 residues long. The chain has TRBV5-1 and TRBJ2-7; tentative D call: TRBD2 (5 bases). This sequence originates from an adult who received the AZD1222 COVID-19 vaccine. The sample here was peripheral blood, taken 28 days after the second AZD1222 dose. The CDR3: CASRREQNYEQYF. The CDR3 DNA is TGCGCCAGCAGACGGGAACAGAACTACGAGCAGTACTTC.